The entry below describes one TCR beta chain. Antigen unknown. These data come from a study of shared clonotypes between healthy human individuals. Whole-study context: Three CD4 naive, three CD4 memory, two CD8 naive and one CD8 memory plate were used per donor.

TCRdb's copy holds only in-frame clones and misses some; the assay was immunoSEQ multiplex PCR. The sample carries 2 million to 3 million clones, 90% to 95% recorded once. Whole-study findings and limits: Rarefaction demonstrated incomplete sorted-subset sequencing despite large depth.

Germline V gene data show CDR1 as MDHEN and CDR2 as SYDVKM. V lost 4 bases and J 0 bases, leaving 13 bases between the germline ends. This CDR3 has 16 amino acids. The TCR originated in a man aged 18 to 30 in good health. Some clones in this sample may be carry-over from other donors' samples. The sample comprised naive CD4+ T cells from PBMCs. Subset meaning: CD45RA+ positively selected. The rearrangement uses TRBV28 and TRBJ2-1; D gene ambiguous. This CDR3 is CASSSRARSSYNEQFF. The CDR3 DNA follows: TGTGCCAGCAGTTCCCGAGCGCGAAGCTCCTACAATGAGCAGTTCTTC.